Below are 2 T cell receptor beta chains sequenced from a single sample in a study of CD8 T cells in Susac syndrome. After extraction with the RNeasy kit, about 0.45 to 1 ug of the RNA was reverse transcribed using random hexamers. A single record per CDR3 protein comes from TCRdb applying MiXCR to the immunoSEQ multiplex PCR reads. The data contain some 180,000 distinct CDR3 sequences, around 96% of them singletons. Sample: CD4+ T cells from PBMCs. The source of these receptors is a human donor in good health.

The chain recombines TRBV29-1 with TRBJ1-2; 7 nucleotides line up with TRBD1. The CDR3 is 11 residues long. Trimming at V came to 7 bases and at J to 3 bases, leaving 2 bases not matched to a gene. Germline loops: CDR1 SQVTM, CDR2 ANQGSEA. The CDR3 DNA sequence: TGCAGCGGGGGGACAGACTATGGCTACACCTTC. This translates into CSGGTDYGYTF. Drawing the rest from reference TRBV29-1 and TRBJ1-2, the complete variable domain is SAVISQKPSRDICQRGTSLTIQCQVDSQVTMMFWYRQQPGQSLTLIATANQGSEATYESGFVIDKFPISRPNLTFSTLTVSNMSPEDSSIYLCSGGTDYGYTFGSGTRLTVV.

With regard to this clonotype: The junction does not match germline at one end; this may be a read error. The chain couples TRBV7-7 to TRBJ2-1; 9 bases agree with TRBD2. CDR3 length: 15 amino acids. CDR1 is SSHAT and CDR2 is FNYEAQ in the germline V gene (reference sequence). The CDR3 here is CASSLGAGGNDEQFF. CDR3 nucleotide sequence: TGTGCTAGCAGCTTAGGAGCGGGAGGAAACGATGAGCAGTTCTTC.